A single sample is the source of the 8 T cell receptor beta chains below, sequenced in a study of T cells in Graves' hyperthyroidism and ophthalmopathy. RNA transcripts yielded amplified TCR beta CDR3 regions. Carried out on the TCR CDR3, a first-round RT-PCR used the HTBI primer set. TCRdb re-analysed the multiplex PCR reads in MiXCR, keeping a single row per CDR3 protein. The table shows 380,000 or so distinct CDR3 sequences, with over 15% occurring only once. The sample comprised blood. The receptors originated from a woman under 30 with Graves' hyperthyroidism.

With regard to this clonotype: This may arise from a read error, as a much more abundant clone is one base away. The chain uses TRBV6-5 and TRBJ2-4, with 8 bases identical to TRBD2. CDR3 size: 14 residues. V was clipped by 0 bases and J by 14 bases; unmatched bases: 9. Germline values: CDR1 MNHEY, CDR2 SVGAGI. In DNA, the CDR3 is TGTGCCAGCAGTTACTCGAAAACGGGGGGGCCAAAGTACTTC. Translating gives CASSYSKTGGPKYF.

In its sample, this clonotype was seen a few times. The chain joins TRBV4-2 to TRBJ1-1; TRBD1 might be the D (6 bases). CDR1 and CDR2 (germline): LGHNA, YNFKEQ. The V gene lost 4 bases and the J gene lost 1 base, with 16 bases spanning the gap. This CDR3 is 16 amino acids long. CDR3 sequence reads: CASSPPPRGSNTEAFF. In DNA, the CDR3 is TGTGCCAGCAGCCCACCGCCCAGGGGATCGAACACTGAAGCTTTCTTT.

This chain connects TRBV11-1 to TRBJ2-5; 9 bases agree with TRBD2. In germline, CDR1 is SGHAT, CDR2 FQDESV (reference sequence). The CDR3 contains 19 residues. V shed 1 base and J 2 bases; nucleotides not matched to a gene: 14. This CDR3 is CASSLDDSGSRRAQETQYF. DNA of the CDR3: TGTGCCAGCAGCTTAGATGATAGCGGGAGTCGAAGGGCACAAGAGACCCAGTACTTC.

There are a few counts of this clonotype. The rearrangement uses TRBV20-1 and TRBJ1-2; D not resolved. V was shortened by 0 bases and J by 3 bases, with 11 bases between the two germline ends. Germline V gives CDR1 DFQATT, CDR2 SNEGSKA (reference sequence). CDR3 length equals 14 residues. CDR3 protein: CSARDPKGDYGYTF. The CDR3 bases are TGCAGTGCTAGAGATCCTAAGGGTGACTATGGCTACACCTTC.

In the case of this clonotype: At one boundary the junction diverges from the germline segment, which might be a read error. The V and J genes are TRBV7-9 and TRBJ1-1; D unclear. The CDR3 has 13 residues. The germline V gene encodes CDR1 SEHNR and CDR2 FQNEAQ (reference sequence). CDR3 residues: CASSFILNTDAFF. The CDR3 DNA reads TGTGCCAGCAGCTTCATCCTGAACACTGATGCTTTCTTT.

V gene TRBV11-1 combines with J gene TRBJ2-7; 10 nucleotides align to TRBD1. The V and J ends lost 5 bases and 4 bases, in that order; junction bases with no gene match: 17. CDR1 is SGHAT and CDR2 is FQDESV in the germline V gene (reference sequence). The CDR3 runs to 18 residues. CDR3 in DNA: TGTGCCAGCAGCATATTATCACCCGTCGGGACAGGGGTTTACGAGCAGTACTTC. Residues: CASSILSPVGTGVYEQYF.

This chain joins TRBV20-1 and TRBJ1-5, with D uncertain. Germline V gene lookup returns CDR1 DFQATT and CDR2 SNEGSKA (reference sequence). This CDR3 has 18 residues. V was trimmed by 1 base and J by 1 base, leaving 20 bases between them. The CDR3 nucleotides read TGCAGTGCTAGAGTCCCCGGGGTGGTGGCTCGGAGCAATCAGCCCCAGCATTTT. Translated, it gives CSARVPGVVARSNQPQHF.

This clonotype came up many times. This sequence joins TRBV20-1 and TRBJ2-5; D tentatively reads TRBD1 or TRBD2 (6 bases each). There are 15 residues in the CDR3. The germline CDR1 and CDR2 sequences are DFQATT and SNEGSKA (reference sequence). Trimming shortened V by 6 bases and J by 7 bases, and 24 bases separated the two germline ends. CDR3 sequence (DNA): TGCAGTGCGGTCCGGACAGTTTCTGGGAGGAGGACCCAGTACTTC. Protein product: CSAVRTVSGRRTQYF.